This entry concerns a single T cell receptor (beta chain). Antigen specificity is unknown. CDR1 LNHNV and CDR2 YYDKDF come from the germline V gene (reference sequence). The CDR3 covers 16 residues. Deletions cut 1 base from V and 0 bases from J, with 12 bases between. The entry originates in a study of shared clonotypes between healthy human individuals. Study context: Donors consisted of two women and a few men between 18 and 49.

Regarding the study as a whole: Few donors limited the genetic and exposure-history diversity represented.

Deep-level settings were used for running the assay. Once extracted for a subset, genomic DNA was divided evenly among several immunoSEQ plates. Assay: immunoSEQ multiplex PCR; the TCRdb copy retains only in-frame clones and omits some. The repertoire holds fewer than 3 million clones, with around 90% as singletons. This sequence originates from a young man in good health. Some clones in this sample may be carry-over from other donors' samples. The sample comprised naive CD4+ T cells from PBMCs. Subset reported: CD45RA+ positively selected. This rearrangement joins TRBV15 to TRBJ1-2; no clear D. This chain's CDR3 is CATSRGGTEANYGYTF. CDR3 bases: TGTGCCACCAGCAGAGGAGGAACGGAAGCTAACTATGGCTACACCTTC.